Listed below are T cell receptor beta chains from one sample, sequenced in a study of blood T cell repertoires in COVID-19. Generated by immunoSEQ multiplex PCR, the TCRdb table keeps only in-frame clones and is missing some. The sample shows about 150,000 clones, roughly 80% of them seen only once. The sample taken for sequencing was peripheral blood. The source is a man aged 60 to 69 with acute or convalescent COVID-19. Each CDR3 is given with its conserved first and last residue. A D gene is named only where the DNA matches it firmly. The size of a clone is reported for some rows only, either as once, few or many, or as a class for expanded clones.

j_call clone_size v_call d_call cdr3_aa cdr3_nt
TRBJ1-1 NA TRBV2 TRBD1 CASRGDRLWTEAFF TGTGCCAGCAGGGGGGACAGGTTATGGACGGAAGCTTTCTTT
TRBJ2-2 once TRBV7-2 NA CASSRQLTGELFF TGTGCCAGCAGCAGACAGCTGACCGGGGAGCTGTTTTTT
TRBJ2-1 NA TRBV9 NA CASSPRPGDIYNEQFF TGTGCCAGCAGCCCCCGGCCGGGAGATATCTACAATGAGCAGTTCTTC
TRBJ1-1 NA TRBV9 NA CASSPTGYTEAFF TGTGCCAGCAGTCCGACGGGGTACACTGAAGCTTTCTTT
TRBJ1-4 NA TRBV1 NA CTSERGPTNEKLFF TGCACCAGCGAGAGGGGGCCGACTAATGAAAAACTGTTTTTT
TRBJ1-4 NA TRBV11-2 TRBD1 CASSLHSGTGFEKLFF TGTGCCAGCAGCCTACACTCCGGGACAGGGTTTGAAAAACTGTTTTTT
TRBJ1-1 NA TRBV10-3 TRBD1 CAISYQGANTEAFF TGTGCCATCAGTTATCAGGGGGCGAACACTGAAGCTTTCTTT
TRBJ1-6 NA TRBV6-5 NA CASIPSQGPSPLHF TGTGCCAGCATCCCAAGCCAGGGGCCCTCACCCCTCCACTTT
TRBJ2-3 NA TRBV9 NA CASSEGLGTDTQYF TGTGCCAGCAGCGAGGGACTTGGCACAGATACGCAGTATTTT
TRBJ1-4 few TRBV21-1 NA CASSKEQGMDEKLFF TGTGCCAGCAGCAAAGAGCAGGGTATGGATGAAAAACTGTTTTTT
TRBJ1-2 NA TRBV7-9 NA CASSFELANYGYTF TGTGCCAGCAGCTTTGAATTAGCTAACTATGGCTACACCTTC
TRBJ2-7 NA TRBV4-3 NA CASSQDKRYEQYF TGCGCCAGCAGCCAAGATAAACGGTACGAGCAGTACTTC
TRBJ1-1 NA TRBV19 NA CASSSGLQNTEAFF TGTGCCAGTAGTAGTGGACTCCAGAACACTGAAGCTTTCTTT
TRBJ1-5 NA TRBV28 NA CASSLYGSGNQPQHF TGTGCCAGCAGTTTATACGGGTCCGGCAATCAGCCCCAGCATTTT
TRBJ2-1 NA TRBV7-2 TRBD2 CASSPIAGGPGEQFF TGTGCCAGCAGCCCCATAGCGGGGGGGCCGGGGGAGCAGTTCTTC
TRBJ1-2 few TRBV6-5 TRBD1 CASSSLQGAGGYTF TGTGCCAGCAGTTCCCTACAGGGGGCTGGGGGCTACACCTTC
TRBJ2-5 NA TRBV5-1 NA CASSLGREKETQYF TGCGCCAGCAGCTTGGGACGGGAAAAGGAGACCCAGTACTTC
TRBJ2-7 once TRBV28 NA CASKSGGTYEQYF TGTGCCAGCAAGAGCGGCGGAACCTACGAGCAGTACTTC
TRBJ2-6 NA TRBV28 TRBD1 CATGQGAVGANVLTF TGTGCCACCGGACAGGGGGCGGTTGGGGCCAACGTCCTGACTTTC
TRBJ2-2 NA TRBV4-2 NA CASSQVASDTGELFF TGTGCCAGCAGCCAAGTTGCCAGCGACACCGGGGAGCTGTTTTTT
TRBJ1-5 NA TRBV4-1 TRBD1 CASSTGTGGQGNQPQHF TGCGCCAGCAGCACCGGGACAGGGGGCCAGGGCAATCAGCCCCAGCATTTT
TRBJ1-5 NA TRBV2 NA CASRYGHSNQPQHF TGTGCCAGCAGGTATGGACACTCAAATCAGCCCCAGCATTTT
TRBJ1-1 NA TRBV4-1 NA CASSPLASDIRSEAFF TGCGCCAGCAGCCCTTTGGCATCGGACATTCGGTCTGAAGCTTTCTTT
TRBJ2-5 NA TRBV30 NA CAWSHSPETQYF TGTGCCTGGAGCCACAGCCCAGAGACCCAGTACTTC
TRBJ1-1 NA TRBV3-1/TRBV3-2 NA CASSLSRGTEAFF TGTGCCAGCAGCCTCAGTAGGGGTACTGAAGCTTTCTTT
TRBJ2-1 NA TRBV5-1 TRBD2 CASSRSTSGSYEQFF TGCGCCAGCAGCCGGTCGACTAGCGGGAGCTATGAGCAGTTCTTC
TRBJ2-3 NA TRBV10-3 TRBD2 CAISDGTSGRDTQYF TGTGCCATCAGTGATGGGACTAGCGGGAGAGATACGCAGTATTTT
TRBJ2-5 NA TRBV2 NA CASTLLVAHSQYF TGTGCCAGCACCCTGCTAGTGGCGCACTCCCAGTACTTC
TRBJ1-2 NA TRBV5-8 TRBD1 CASSLGYGTASYGYTF TGTGCCAGCAGCTTGGGTTATGGGACAGCGAGCTATGGCTACACCTTC
TRBJ1-1 NA TRBV28 NA CASTTQSGTEAFF TGTGCCAGCACTACACAATCCGGGACAGAAGCTTTCTTT
TRBJ2-2 once TRBV5-5 NA CASSLGRTNTGELFF TGTGCCAGCAGCTTGGGGAGAACAAACACCGGGGAGCTGTTTTTT
TRBJ2-2 NA TRBV7-2 TRBD1 CASSLTRQGFTGELFF TGTGCCAGCAGCTTAACGCGACAGGGGTTCACCGGGGAGCTGTTTTTT
TRBJ2-7 NA TRBV9 TRBD2 CASSPEKGGLAGKNEQYF TGTGCCAGCAGCCCCGAAAAGGGGGGGCTAGCGGGAAAGAACGAGCAGTACTTC
TRBJ2-3 NA TRBV7-2 NA CASTRTVSTDTQYF TGTGCCAGCACCCGGACAGTTAGCACAGATACGCAGTATTTT
TRBJ2-7 NA TRBV10-3 TRBD1 CAIGQGVGEQYF TGTGCCATCGGACAGGGGGTCGGCGAGCAGTACTTC
TRBJ1-4 few TRBV7-2 NA CASRARVAEKLFF TGTGCCAGCAGGGCCAGGGTCGCGGAAAAACTGTTTTTT
TRBJ2-1 NA TRBV6-5 TRBD1 CASSYGTGRPYNEQFF TGTGCCAGCAGTTACGGGACAGGGAGGCCCTACAATGAGCAGTTCTTC
TRBJ2-2 NA TRBV4-3 NA CASSQDRWGLIVGELFF TGCGCCAGCAGCCAAGATCGGTGGGGGCTAATAGTCGGGGAGCTGTTTTTT
TRBJ1-2 NA TRBV12-3/TRBV12-4 NA CASSSGYGYTF TGTGCCAGCAGTTCCGGCTATGGCTACACCTTC
TRBJ1-2 NA TRBV6-5 TRBD1 CASSLTGGRGGYTF TGTGCCAGCAGTTTGACAGGGGGACGGGGCGGCTACACCTTC
TRBJ2-1 NA TRBV29-1 TRBD1 CSARTGTGHNEQFF TGCAGCGCCCGAACGGGGACAGGCCACAATGAGCAGTTCTTC
TRBJ2-2 NA TRBV15 TRBD2 CATSRLAGGPDTGELFF TGTGCCACCAGCAGGCTAGCGGGGGGGCCGGACACCGGGGAGCTGTTTTTT